The 16 T cell receptor beta chains presented below share a single source sample, sequenced in a study of type 1 regulatory T cells. TCRdb analysed the reads with MiXCR anew, one entry per CDR3 protein. The table shows about 60,000 distinct CDR3 sequences, with less than 70% occurring only once. These receptors' targets are unknown. What was sequenced was cultured non-Tr1 T cells, either the whole culture or a sorted T cell fraction (not recorded which). These TCRs come from a human donor in good health.

The chain has TRBV20-1 and TRBJ2-5, with 14 bases identical to TRBD2. Per the germline V gene, CDR1 is DFQATT and CDR2 is SNEGSKA (reference sequence). The CDR3 runs 17 residues. J gave up 5 bases and V 5 bases, and 13 bases lay outside the gene matches. The DNA of the CDR3 is TGCAGTGCTGGGACTAGCGGGAGCGGCCTCGCAGGGGAGACCCAGTACTTC. This sequence encodes CSAGTSGSGLAGETQYF.

The chain carries TRBV5-1 and TRBJ2-3, with 7 bases fitting TRBD2. V shed 1 base, J shed 0 bases, and the junction held 5 bases outside the gene matches. The CDR3 has 16 residues. Germline V CDR1 and CDR2: SGHRS, YFSETQ. The DNA for the CDR3 is TGCGCCAGCAGCTTGAGCGGGGCCACAAGCACAGATACGCAGTATTTT. Its protein is CASSLSGATSTDTQYF. Full variable domain (remainder filled in from reference TRBV5-1 and TRBJ2-3): KAGVTQTPRYLIKTRGQQVTLSCSPISGHRSVSWYQQTPGQGLQFLFEYFSETQRNKGNFPGRFSGRQFSNSRSEMNVSTLELGDSALYLCASSLSGATSTDTQYFGPGTRLTVL.

The chain uses TRBV7-8 and TRBJ2-1; no clear D gene. This CDR3 comprises 12 residues. The V end was cut by 1 base, the J end by 6 bases, with 4 bases between. Germline assignment: CDR1 SGHVS and CDR2 FQNEAQ. CDR3 sequence (DNA): TGTGCCAGCAGCTTAGAGTTCAATGAGCAGTTCTTC. Translated, it gives CASSLEFNEQFF.

This rearrangement joins TRBV7-3 to TRBJ2-3; 11 bases are a match to TRBD1. The CDR3 totals 17 residues. Per the germline V gene, CDR1 is SGHTA and CDR2 is FQGTGA. Trimming at V came to 0 bases and at J to 6 bases, leaving 8 bases not matched to a gene. CDR3 sequence (DNA): TGTGCCAGCAGCTTAACGCGAGGGACAGGGGGGGATGATACGCAGTATTTT. Translated, it gives CASSLTRGTGGDDTQYF. The entire variable domain, with the rest obtained from reference TRBV7-3 and TRBJ2-3, is as follows: GAGVSQTPSNKVTEKGKYVELRCDPISGHTALYWYRQSLGQGPEFLIYFQGTGAADDSGLPNDRFFAVRPEGSVSTLKIQRTERGDSAVYLCASSLTRGTGGDDTQYFGPGTRLTVL.

A single count supports this clonotype. The chain couples TRBV19 to TRBJ2-2; TRBD1 might be the D (6 bases). Germline CDR1 LNHDA, CDR2 SQIVND (reference sequence). CDR3 size: 15 residues. V gave up 4 bases and J gave up 3 bases, with 12 bases separating them. The CDR3 spells CASSTDYRDTGELFF. In DNA form, the CDR3 reads TGTGCCAGTAGTACCGACTACAGGGACACCGGGGAGCTGTTTTTT. The variable domain in full, with the rest retrieved from reference TRBV19 and TRBJ2-2, is DGGITQSPKYLFRKEGQNVTLSCEQNLNHDAMYWYRQDPGQGLRLIYYSQIVNDFQKGDIAEGYSVSREKKESFPLTVTSAQKNPTAFYLCASSTDYRDTGELFFGEGSRLTVL.

The chain carries TRBV10-3 and TRBJ2-3; TRBD2 agrees at 8 bases. Germline loops: CDR1 ENHRY, CDR2 SYGVKD. V lost 2 bases, J lost 2 bases, and 9 bases stayed unmatched. This CDR3 is built from 17 residues. The DNA for the CDR3 is TGTGCCATCAGTGAGCCGGGGCTAGCGGGCCTCACAGATACGCAGTATTTT. Residues: CAISEPGLAGLTDTQYF.

This sequence joins TRBV20-1 and TRBJ2-1; D gene ambiguous. This CDR3 region has 12 residues. CDR1 is DFQATT and CDR2 is SNEGSKA in the germline V gene (reference sequence). V gave up 6 bases and J gave up 4 bases, with 10 bases separating them. CDR3 residues: CSAEDGYNEQFF. CDR3 sequence (DNA): TGCAGTGCCGAGGACGGGTACAATGAGCAGTTCTTC.

The rearrangement joins TRBV28 to TRBJ2-7; D unresolved. The CDR3 loop spans 14 amino acids. With 11 bases removed from V and 6 bases from J, the gap between germline ends came to 23 bases. Germline assignment: CDR1 MDHEN and CDR2 SYDVKM. This CDR3 reads CAGGVIGRTFEQYF. CDR3 DNA: TGTGCCGGTGGTGTTATAGGTCGCACCTTCGAGCAGTACTTC.

The chain recombines TRBV5-5 with TRBJ1-2, with D uncertain. CDR3 length: 13 residues. In germline, CDR1 is SGHKS, CDR2 YYEKEE (reference sequence). The V gene lost 1 base and the J gene lost 3 bases, with 7 bases spanning the gap. The CDR3 DNA reads TGTGCCAGCAGCTTGTATGGGGACTATGGCTACACCTTC. It translates to CASSLYGDYGYTF.

This clonotype was observed a handful of times. J is TRBJ1-2 and V is TRBV6-2 or TRBV6-3; maybe TRBD1 (6 bases). V was trimmed by 10 bases and J by 8 bases, leaving 17 bases between them. In germline, CDR1 is MNHEY, CDR2 SVGEGT. The CDR3 contains 12 residues. CDR3 amino acids: CATHGQSTGYTF. In DNA, the CDR3 is TGTGCCACCCATGGACAGAGCACGGGCTACACCTTC.

This clonotype came up a few times. The junction departs from germline at one end; a sequencing error may be responsible. The CDR3 is CASSLAGTSKDTQYF. The CDR3 region has the DNA TGTGCCAGCAGCTTAGCGGGGACTAGCAAAGATACGCAGTATTTT. This chain connects TRBV7-2 to TRBJ2-3; the match to TRBD2 covers 9 bases. The V gene's germline CDR1 is SGHTA and CDR2 FQGNSA. The CDR3 covers 15 residues.

The rearrangement joins TRBV4-2 to TRBJ1-2; maybe TRBD1 (5 bases). Per germline, CDR1 LGHNA and CDR2 YNFKEQ. Trimming took 2 bases from V and 6 from J, leaving 19 bases between them. The CDR3 is 16 residues long. CDR3 residues: CASSQITGREVDGYTF. The DNA of the CDR3 is TGTGCCAGCAGCCAAATTACTGGCAGGGAGGTGGATGGCTACACCTTC.

By its share, this clonotype is medium-sized. The chain is built from TRBV29-1 and TRBJ2-5; 7 nucleotides match TRBD2. The CDR3 covers 14 residues. J lost 5 bases, V lost 4 bases, and 10 bases had no gene match. Germline lookup yields CDR1 SQVTM and CDR2 ANQGSEA. The CDR3 DNA follows: TGCAGCGTTGTCATAGGACTAGTTGGCGAGACCCAGTACTTC. Amino acids: CSVVIGLVGETQYF. The full variable domain, in which reference TRBV29-1 and TRBJ2-5 provide the parts outside the CDR3, is SAVISQKPSRDICQRGTSLTIQCQVDSQVTMMFWYRQQPGQSLTLIATANQGSEATYESGFVIDKFPISRPNLTFSTLTVSNMSPEDSSIYLCSVVIGLVGETQYFGPGTRLLVL.

This sequence joins TRBV3-1 and TRBJ2-3, with no clear D. The CDR3 has 14 amino acids. From germline, CDR1 is LGHDT and CDR2 YNNKEL (reference sequence). The V end lost 2 bases, the J end lost 0 bases, and 6 bases lay between the germline ends. The CDR3 reads CASSQMTSTDTQYF. CDR3 in DNA: TGTGCCAGCAGCCAAATGACTAGCACAGATACGCAGTATTTT.

The chain links TRBV21-1 to TRBJ2-1; no check of the table's D call, TRBD2, against the DNA was made. TRBV21-1 is described as a pseudogene. This CDR3 region has 17 residues. The chain's CDR3 is CASSNRLAGGLGNEQFF. DNA of the CDR3: TGTGCCAGCAGCAACCGACTAGCGGGAGGGCTGGGCAATGAGCAGTTCTTC.

This chain links TRBV12-5 with TRBJ2-2, with D unresolved. Deletions cut 9 bases from V and 0 bases from J, with 8 bases between. CDR1 is LGHNT and CDR2 is FRNRAP in the germline V gene. The CDR3 runs to 13 residues. CDR3 amino acids: CASRAPNTGELFF. The CDR3 bases are TGTGCTAGCAGAGCCCCGAACACCGGGGAGCTGTTTTTT.